The clone carrying this TCR beta chain has just a few counts. Its antigen is not identified. This sample was taken from a study of T cell responses to AZD1222 COVID-19 vaccine. As for the study in general: Pooling was applied to second doses at about 4 or about 12 weeks. General study findings and limits: Spike was spanned by vaccine-associated CD4 TCRs, which were dominant at 160-218 and 743-854.

V lost 3 bases, J lost 0 bases, and 15 bases lay in between. This CDR3 has 17 amino acids. CDR1 and CDR2 (germline): SGHNT, YYREEE (reference sequence). Using immunoSEQ multiplex PCR, the repertoire was profiled, and TCRdb retains in-frame clones only, with some absent. The sample includes 95,000 to 150,000 clones, about 88% of them seen just once. The sequences come from peripheral blood, collected on day 0 of AZD1222 vaccination. The sequence derives from an adult in good health. V and J are TRBV5-4 and TRBJ1-4, with a tentative D call TRBD1 (6 bases). CDR3 region: CASSWRGRGPTNEKLFF. CDR3 in DNA: TGTGCCAGCAGCTGGAGGGGGAGAGGGCCAACTAATGAAAAACTGTTTTTT.